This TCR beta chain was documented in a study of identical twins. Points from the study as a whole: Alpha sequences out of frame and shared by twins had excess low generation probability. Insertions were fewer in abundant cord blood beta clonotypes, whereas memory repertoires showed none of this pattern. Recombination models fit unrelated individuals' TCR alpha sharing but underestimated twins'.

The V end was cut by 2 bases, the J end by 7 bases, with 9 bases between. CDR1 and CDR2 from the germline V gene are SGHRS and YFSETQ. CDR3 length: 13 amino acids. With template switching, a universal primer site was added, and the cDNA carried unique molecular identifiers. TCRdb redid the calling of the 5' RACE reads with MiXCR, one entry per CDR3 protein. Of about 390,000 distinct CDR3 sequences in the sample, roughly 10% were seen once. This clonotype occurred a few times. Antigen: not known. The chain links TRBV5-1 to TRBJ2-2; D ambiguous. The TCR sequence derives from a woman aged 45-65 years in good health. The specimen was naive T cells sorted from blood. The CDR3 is CASSLNWGGELFF. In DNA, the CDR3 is TGCGCCAGCAGCTTAAACTGGGGCGGGGAGCTGTTTTTT.